This T cell receptor beta chain derives from a study of CDR3 diversity in severe acne. This clonotype turned up a few times. MiXCR, run by TCRdb on the PCR reads, gives a single entry per CDR3 protein. The data show approximately 79,000 distinct CDR3 sequences, roughly half seen once. Germline-derived CDR1 and CDR2 are SEHNR and FQNEAQ (reference sequence). The CDR3 length is 14 residues. Trimming took off 6 bases at V and 0 bases at J, with 12 bases between the two ends. This TCR was recovered from a male donor in good health, serving as a control. This chain joins TRBV7-9 and TRBJ2-7, with D perhaps assigned TRBD1 or TRBD2 (7 bases each). Sequencing input: blood. Written as DNA, the CDR3 is TGTGCCAGCAGTCCAGGGGGGGCCTCCTACGAGCAGTACTTC. This sequence encodes CASSPGGASYEQYF.